This TCR beta chain stems from a study of blood T cell repertoires in COVID-19. Study at large: Acute and convalescent COVID-19 samples came from the United States, Italy and Spain. T cells, B-cell-depleted T cells, or PBMCs supplied cDNA or gDNA.

Original data processing: The assay estimated nucleated cells by amplifying reference gene primers. The protocol was immunoSEQ multiplex PCR, while the TCRdb copy is restricted to in-frame clones and leaves out a portion. D and trimming were read from the DNA, whereas the V and J calls and clone size are those reported in that table. The profile shows 120,000 or so clones, roughly 90% of them singletons. The table lists this clone with a few counts. With 5 bases removed from V and 7 bases from J, the gap between germline ends came to 13 bases. This CDR3 spans 12 amino acids. Germline V CDR1 and CDR2: SGHNT, YYREEE (reference sequence).

Sequenced sample: peripheral blood. The rearrangement joins TRBV5-4 to TRBJ2-7; D is perhaps TRBD2 (5 bases). The TCR sequence derives from a man aged 50 to 60 with acute or convalescent COVID-19. CDR3 sequence reads: CASSLLSGEQYF. The DNA of the CDR3 is TGTGCCAGCAGTTTGTTAAGCGGTGAGCAGTACTTC. Full variable domain (rest looked up from reference TRBV5-4 and TRBJ2-7): ETGVTQSPTHLIKTRGQQVTLRCSSQSGHNTVSWYQQALGQGPQFIFQYYREEENGRGNFPPRFSGLQFPNYSSELNVNALELDDSALYLCASSLLSGEQYFGPGTRLTVT.